A single sample gave rise to the 28 T cell receptor beta chains below, sequenced in a study of CD8 T cells in Susac syndrome. After extraction with the RNeasy kit, 0.5 to 1 ug of the RNA was reverse transcribed using random hexamers. MiXCR, applied by TCRdb to the immunoSEQ multiplex PCR reads, yields one record per CDR3 protein. The table records around 150,000 distinct CDR3 sequences, around 94% of them present only once. The source material was CD4+ T cells from PBMCs. The receptors come from a human donor in good health.

This sequence joins TRBV3-1 and TRBJ1-2; D gene ambiguous. Per the germline V gene, CDR1 is LGHDT and CDR2 is YNNKEL (reference sequence). There are 12 residues in the CDR3. Trimming took 1 base from V and 8 from J, leaving 8 bases between them. The CDR3 spells CASSQGQTGYTF. The DNA for the CDR3 is TGTGCCAGCAGCCAAGGGCAGACCGGCTACACCTTC.

This clonotype was seen a few times. The V call is TRBV3-1, the J call TRBJ2-1; 7 bases agree with TRBD2. Germline lookup yields CDR1 LGHDT and CDR2 YNNKEL (reference sequence). The CDR3 totals 13 residues. The J segment lost 7 bases and the V segment lost 4 bases, leaving 4 bases of the junction unmatched. CDR3 coding DNA: TGTGCCAGCAGCCCGACCGGGGGGAATGAGCAGTTCTTC. It codes for CASSPTGGNEQFF.

The genes are TRBV24-1 and TRBJ2-1, with D hard to call. V gave up 7 bases and J gave up 8 bases, with 5 bases separating them. This CDR3 contains 10 residues. From germline, CDR1 is KGHDR and CDR2 SFDVKD. CDR3 sequence reads: CATRIHEQFF. CDR3 bases: TGTGCCACCAGGATCCATGAGCAGTTCTTC.

The count of this clonotype is one. The CDR3 carries no conserved terminal phenylalanine or tryptophan, so it likely arises from a read error. The chain carries TRBV9 and TRBJ1-5, with 9 bases matching TRBD1. CDR3 length: 16 amino acids. Trimming removed 4 bases from V and 5 bases from J; junction bases left unmatched: 10. In germline, CDR1 is SGDLS, CDR2 YYNGEE. CDR3 protein: CASSPRGTGKYQPQHL. The CDR3 coding sequence is TGTGCCAGCAGCCCCCGGGGGACAGGGAAGTATCAGCCCCAGCATCTT.

V usage is TRBV6-6 and J usage is TRBJ1-5; D is undetermined. The V end lost 6 bases, the J end lost 1 base, and 7 bases lay between the germline ends. CDR3 length: 13 residues. Per the germline V gene, CDR1 is MNHNY and CDR2 is SVGAGI (reference sequence). The CDR3 nucleotides are TGTGCCAGCAGGGACGGCAGCAATCAGCCCCAGCATTTT. Amino acid sequence: CASRDGSNQPQHF.

V usage is TRBV20-1 and J usage is TRBJ1-2; D may be TRBD1 (5 bases). From germline, CDR1 is DFQATT and CDR2 SNEGSKA (reference sequence). CDR3 length: 12 residues. Trimming left V 6 bases short and J 3 bases short, with 11 bases between. The CDR3 is CSAQGTDYGYTF. The CDR3, as DNA: TGCAGTGCCCAGGGCACCGACTATGGCTACACCTTC.

The chain joins TRBV7-2 to TRBJ2-7; TRBD1 might be the D (6 bases). Per germline, CDR1 SGHTA and CDR2 FQGNSA. V lost 2 bases to trimming and J lost 3 bases, with 8 bases between them. This CDR3 contains 13 residues. CDR3 nucleotide sequence: TGTGCCAGCAGCTTAAAAGGGGGCTACGAGCAGTACTTC. It yields the protein CASSLKGGYEQYF.

The chain employs TRBV4-3 and TRBJ2-3; maybe TRBD2 (7 bases). Per germline, CDR1 LGHNA and CDR2 YSLEER. The CDR3 runs to 14 residues. V lost 1 base to trimming and J lost 6 bases, with 11 bases between them. The CDR3 is CASSQGGGWDTQYF. CDR3 DNA: TGCGCCAGCAGCCAAGGGGGGGGCTGGGATACGCAGTATTTT.

The rearrangement links TRBV5-1 to TRBJ2-7; D is undetermined. This CDR3 is 14 amino acids long. The germline gives CDR1 SGHRS, CDR2 YFSETQ. The germline V and J ends were trimmed by 0 bases and 4 bases, with 11 bases remaining between them. CDR3 DNA: TGCGCCAGCAGCTTGGGGCCTAAGGAATACGAGCAGTACTTC. This gives the protein CASSLGPKEYEQYF.

The chain joins TRBV29-1 to TRBJ1-1; TRBD1 matches at 8 bases. The junction had 1 base not matched to a gene; V was cut back by 7 bases and J by 0 bases. The CDR3 sequence is 12 residues long. Germline CDR1 reads SQVTM; CDR2 reads ANQGSEA. The CDR3 DNA sequence: TGCAGCGCGGGACAGGTGAACACTGAAGCTTTCTTT. Its protein product is CSAGQVNTEAFF.

The V call is TRBV3-1, the J call TRBJ2-6, with unresolved D. Germline V gene sequence: CDR1 LGHDT, CDR2 YNNKEL (reference sequence). The CDR3 is 15 residues long. Trimming cost V 4 bases and J 0 bases, with 7 bases left between them. The CDR3 coding sequence is TGTGCCAGCAGCCGCATGCACTCTGGGGCCAACGTCCTGACTTTC. It codes for CASSRMHSGANVLTF. Looking up the rest from reference TRBV3-1 and TRBJ2-6 gives the full variable domain: DTAVSQTPKYLVTQMGNDKSIKCEQNLGHDTMYWYKQDSKKFLKIMFSYNNKELIINETVPNRFSPKSPDKAHLNLHINSLELGDSAVYFCASSRMHSGANVLTFGAGSRLTVL.

V is TRBV6-6 and J is TRBJ1-3; D possibly corresponds to TRBD1 (5 bases). V was shortened by 0 bases and J by 1 base, with 7 bases between the two germline ends. CDR3 size: 15 residues. The germline V gene encodes CDR1 MNHNY and CDR2 SVGAGI (reference sequence). CDR3 sequence reads: CASSYSGGSGNTIYF. The CDR3 DNA follows: TGTGCCAGCAGTTACTCCGGGGGATCTGGAAACACCATATATTTT.

The gene calls are TRBV29-1 and TRBJ1-2, with D hard to call. The CDR3 extends over 13 amino acids. V was shortened by 4 bases and J by 7 bases, with 16 bases between the two germline ends. In germline, CDR1 is SQVTM, CDR2 ANQGSEA. The DNA for the CDR3 is TGCAGCGTTGTGGGTACAAGCAGCTCTGGCTACACCTTC. Translated, it gives CSVVGTSSSGYTF.

The rearrangement uses TRBV20-1 and TRBJ2-1; TRBD2 agrees at 8 bases. After removal of 5 bases from V and 4 bases from J, the junction contained 7 bases not matched to a gene. The CDR3 has 14 residues. CDR1 and CDR2 (germline): DFQATT, SNEGSKA (reference sequence). The CDR3 coding sequence is TGCAGTGCTTCTCCGGGACTAGGTTACAATGAGCAGTTCTTC. Its translation is CSASPGLGYNEQFF.

V and J are TRBV23-1 and TRBJ2-5, with 7 bases fitting TRBD2. TRBV23-1 is an open reading frame, and its role is uncertain. There are 19 residues in the CDR3. V shed 0 bases, J shed 3 bases, and the junction held 16 bases outside the gene matches. Written as DNA, the CDR3 is TGCGCCAGCAGTCAATCCATTGGCCGGGGAGAAGCGGGAAAAGAGACCCAGTACTTC. This gives the protein CASSQSIGRGEAGKETQYF.

The chain couples TRBV3-1 to TRBJ2-2; D gene ambiguous. The germline V gene has CDR1 LGHDT and CDR2 YNNKEL (reference sequence). Trimming pared 10 bases from V and 0 bases from J, leaving 3 bases between. The CDR3 length is 11 residues. The CDR3 nucleotides are TGTGCCACCGCGAACACCGGGGAGCTGTTTTTT. This codes for CATANTGELFF.

The chain is built from TRBV6-5 and TRBJ1-2; TRBD1 matches at 7 bases. Germline-derived CDR1 and CDR2 are MNHEY and SVGAGI. The CDR3 is 13 amino acids. Trimming at V came to 5 bases and at J to 5 bases, leaving 5 bases not matched to a gene. This CDR3 reads CASSETGQYGYTF. CDR3 coding DNA: TGTGCCAGCAGTGAGACAGGGCAGTATGGCTACACCTTC.

The chain has TRBV9 and TRBJ1-1; D is ambiguous. The germline gives CDR1 SGDLS, CDR2 YYNGEE. This CDR3 has 14 amino acids. The V end was cut by 8 bases, the J end by 0 bases, with 14 bases between. The CDR3 DNA follows: TGTGCCAGTGGGCCCCTGGGGTTGAACACTGAAGCTTTCTTT. Translated, it gives CASGPLGLNTEAFF.

J is TRBJ2-5 and V is TRBV7-8, with 7 positions matching TRBD2. The trim removed 5 bases at V and 4 bases at J, leaving 10 bases unmatched. The CDR3 has 15 residues. Germline V gene sequence: CDR1 SGHVS, CDR2 FQNEAQ. Here the CDR3 DNA reads TGTGCCAGCAGCCCGAGTAGCGGGCTGGGAGAGACCCAGTACTTC. It specifies CASSPSSGLGETQYF.

V and J are TRBV20-1 and TRBJ2-3, with a possible D match to TRBD1 (6 bases). The CDR3 runs to 15 residues. Between the trimmed V and J ends, which lost 2 bases and 3 bases, there was a span of 15 bases. CDR1 and CDR2 (germline): DFQATT, SNEGSKA (reference sequence). This CDR3 reads CSARPSGAGTDTQYF. CDR3 DNA sequence: TGCAGTGCTAGACCGTCAGGGGCCGGGACAGATACGCAGTATTTT.

CDR3 protein: CASSPVSGGGELFF. The CDR3 DNA follows: TGTGCCAGCTCACCAGTCAGCGGTGGAGGGGAGCTGTTTTTT. The V gene is TRBV18, the J gene TRBJ2-2, with D possibly TRBD2 on 5 matching bases. This CDR3 is built from 14 residues. Germline CDR1 and CDR2: KGHSH and LQKENI. V was cut by 2 bases and J by 8 bases, with 12 bases left in between.

The rearrangement links TRBV6-5 to TRBJ1-6; D possibly corresponds to TRBD1 (5 bases). CDR1 and CDR2 from the germline V gene are MNHEY and SVGAGI. The CDR3 runs to 12 residues. The V gene lost 5 bases and the J gene lost 10 bases, with 9 bases spanning the gap. CDR3 residues: CASSQGESPLHF. In DNA, the CDR3 is TGTGCCAGCAGTCAGGGAGAGTCACCCCTCCACTTT.

V is TRBV23-1 and J is TRBJ1-2; D not resolved. TRBV23-1 is an open reading frame, and its role is uncertain. Trimming took 11 bases from V and 7 from J, leaving 5 bases between them. CDR3 length: 8 residues. The chain's CDR3 is CAEFGYTF. DNA for the CDR3: TGCGCCGAGTTTGGCTACACCTTC.

The chain carries TRBV27 and TRBJ1-6, with 9 bases that match TRBD1. Germline loops: CDR1 MNHEY, CDR2 SMNVEV (reference sequence). V shed 4 bases and J 10 bases; nucleotides not matched to a gene: 14. The CDR3 totals 17 residues. The CDR3 coding sequence is TGTGCCAGCAGTTCTCCGATGAGACAGGGGGGTATCTCACCCCTCCACTTT. This translates into CASSSPMRQGGISPLHF.

The chain joins TRBV6-6 to TRBJ2-2; no definite D call. Between the trimmed V and J ends, which lost 2 bases and 2 bases, there was a span of 6 bases. Germline V gene data show CDR1 as MNHNY and CDR2 as SVGAGI (reference sequence). The CDR3 runs to 14 residues. The CDR3 loop is CASSYAANTGELFF. The CDR3 nucleotides are TGTGCCAGCAGTTACGCCGCCAACACCGGGGAGCTGTTTTTT.

This chain links TRBV7-9 with TRBJ1-2; tentatively, D is TRBD1 (6 bases). V lost 1 base and J lost 12, with 12 bases in between. Germline V CDR1 and CDR2: SEHNR, FQNEAQ (reference sequence). The CDR3 is 12 amino acids. The CDR3 nucleotides are TGTGCCAGCAGCTTAGAGGGCAGGGGACACACCTTC. Its translation: CASSLEGRGHTF. The whole variable domain, filled in from reference TRBV7-9 and TRBJ1-2, reads DTGVSQNPRHKITKRGQNVTFRCDPISEHNRLYWYRQTLGQGPEFLTYFQNEAQLEKSRLLSDRFSAERPKGSFSTLEIQRTEQGDSAMYLCASSLEGRGHTFGSGTRLTVV.

The rearrangement links TRBV6-5 to TRBJ2-5; D might be TRBD1 (6 bases). Between the trimmed V and J ends, which lost 6 bases and 1 base, there was a span of 12 bases. Germline V gives CDR1 MNHEY, CDR2 SVGAGI. The CDR3 loop spans 14 amino acids. CDR3 protein: CASRQTGLQETQYF. CDR3 nucleotide sequence: TGTGCCAGCAGACAGACAGGACTCCAAGAGACCCAGTACTTC.

This chain uses TRBV20-1 with TRBJ1-5; 11 bases are a match to TRBD1. Looked up from germline, CDR1 is DFQATT and CDR2 is SNEGSKA (reference sequence). This CDR3 is 13 amino acids long. The ends lost 5 bases at V and 5 bases at J; junction bases unmatched: 2. The DNA for the CDR3 is TGCAGTGCTTGGACAGGGGGCCATCAGCCCCAGCATTTT. It codes for CSAWTGGHQPQHF.